This TCR beta chain was obtained from a study of CD8 T cells in ankylosing spondylitis. Overall study findings and caveats: Seemingly distinctive of ankylosing spondylitis blood was a TCR beta motif formed by eight highly homologous variants.

Notes on this clonotype: The target antigen is unknown.

Germline loops: CDR1 SGDLS, CDR2 YYNGEE. This CDR3 has 15 residues. V gave up 4 bases and J gave up 7 bases; unmatched junction bases: 5. A single record per CDR3 protein comes from TCRdb applying MiXCR to the 5' RACE reads. The sample lists around 140,000 distinct CDR3 sequences, about a sixth occurring once. The specimen was blood, either unsorted or a sorted T cell fraction (not recorded which). The receptor's source is a male donor with ankylosing spondylitis. This sequence joins TRBV9 and TRBJ2-1, with 13 bases aligning to TRBD2. CDR3 DNA sequence: TGTGCCAGCAGCCCACAACTAGCGGGAGGGAATGAGCAGTTCTTC. It codes for CASSPQLAGGNEQFF.